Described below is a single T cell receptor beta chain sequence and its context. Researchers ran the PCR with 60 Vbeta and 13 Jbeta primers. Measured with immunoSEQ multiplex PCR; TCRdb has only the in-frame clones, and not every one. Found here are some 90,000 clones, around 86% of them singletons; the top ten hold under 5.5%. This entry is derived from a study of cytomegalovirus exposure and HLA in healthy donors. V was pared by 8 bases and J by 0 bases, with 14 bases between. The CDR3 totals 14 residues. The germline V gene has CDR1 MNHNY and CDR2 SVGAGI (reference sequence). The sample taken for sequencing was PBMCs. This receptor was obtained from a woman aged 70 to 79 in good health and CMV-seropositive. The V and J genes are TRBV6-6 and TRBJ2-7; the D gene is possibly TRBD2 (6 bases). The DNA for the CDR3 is TGTGCCAGCTCCTCACCGGGAGCCTCCTACGAGCAGTACTTC. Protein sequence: CASSSPGASYEQYF.